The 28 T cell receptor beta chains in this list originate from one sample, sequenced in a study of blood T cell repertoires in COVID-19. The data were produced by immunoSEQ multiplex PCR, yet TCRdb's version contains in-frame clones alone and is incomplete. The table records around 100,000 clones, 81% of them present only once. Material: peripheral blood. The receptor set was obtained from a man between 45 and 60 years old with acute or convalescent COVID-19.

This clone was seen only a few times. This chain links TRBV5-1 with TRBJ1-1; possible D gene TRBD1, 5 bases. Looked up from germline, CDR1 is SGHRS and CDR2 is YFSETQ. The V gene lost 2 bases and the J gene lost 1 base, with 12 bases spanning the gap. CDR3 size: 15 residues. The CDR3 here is CASSLGAFGNTEAFF. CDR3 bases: TGCGCCAGCAGCTTAGGGGCCTTCGGGAACACTGAAGCTTTCTTT.

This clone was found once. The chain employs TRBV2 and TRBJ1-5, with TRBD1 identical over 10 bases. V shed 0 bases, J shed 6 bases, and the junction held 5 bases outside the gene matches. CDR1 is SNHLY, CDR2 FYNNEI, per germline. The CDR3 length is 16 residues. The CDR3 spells CASSEAATGGLQPQHF. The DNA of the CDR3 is TGTGCCAGCAGTGAAGCGGCGACAGGGGGCCTTCAGCCCCAGCATTTT.

Here the CDR3 DNA reads TGTGCCAGCAGCTTAGACGCTGGGACAGTTTCGAGTGGCCACAGCTGGGAGCTGTTTTTT. Encoded protein: CASSLDAGTVSSGHSWELFF. The chain uses TRBV11-3 and TRBJ2-2, with 7 bases identical to TRBD1. The CDR3 extends over 20 amino acids. Germline V gene data show CDR1 as SGHNT and CDR2 as YENEEA. V gave up 0 bases and J gave up 9 bases; unmatched junction bases: 22.

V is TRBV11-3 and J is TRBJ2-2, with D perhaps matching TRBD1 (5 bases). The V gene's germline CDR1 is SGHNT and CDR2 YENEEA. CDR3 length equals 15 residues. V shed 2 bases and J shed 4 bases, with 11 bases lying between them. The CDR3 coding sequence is TGTGCCAGCAGCTTATATGGGGCTGGCACCGGGGAGCTGTTTTTT. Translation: CASSLYGAGTGELFF.

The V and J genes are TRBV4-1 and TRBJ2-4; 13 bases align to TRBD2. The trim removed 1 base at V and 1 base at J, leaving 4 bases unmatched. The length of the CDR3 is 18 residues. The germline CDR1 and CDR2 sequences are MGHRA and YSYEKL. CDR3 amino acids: CASSQVGTSGAAKNIQYF. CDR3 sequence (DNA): TGCGCCAGCAGCCAAGTAGGGACTAGCGGGGCTGCCAAAAACATTCAGTACTTC.

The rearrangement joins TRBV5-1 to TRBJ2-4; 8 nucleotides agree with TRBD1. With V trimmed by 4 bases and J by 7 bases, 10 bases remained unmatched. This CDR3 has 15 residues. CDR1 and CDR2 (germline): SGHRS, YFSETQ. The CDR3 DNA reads TGCGCCAGCAGCCCCGGGACAGGTAGCCTTAACATTCAGTACTTC. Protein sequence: CASSPGTGSLNIQYF.

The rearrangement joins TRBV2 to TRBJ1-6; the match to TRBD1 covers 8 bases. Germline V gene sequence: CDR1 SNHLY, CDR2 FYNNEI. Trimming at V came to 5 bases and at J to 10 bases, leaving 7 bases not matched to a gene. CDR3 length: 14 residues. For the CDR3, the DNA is TGTGCCAGCAGTAGGGACAGGAGACAGTCACCCCTCCACTTT. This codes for CASSRDRRQSPLHF.

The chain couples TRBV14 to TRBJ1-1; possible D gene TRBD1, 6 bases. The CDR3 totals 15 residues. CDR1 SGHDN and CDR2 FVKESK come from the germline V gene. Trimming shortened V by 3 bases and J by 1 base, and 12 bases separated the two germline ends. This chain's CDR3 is CASSQWQGTNTEAFF. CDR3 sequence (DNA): TGTGCCAGCAGCCAGTGGCAGGGGACGAACACTGAAGCTTTCTTT.

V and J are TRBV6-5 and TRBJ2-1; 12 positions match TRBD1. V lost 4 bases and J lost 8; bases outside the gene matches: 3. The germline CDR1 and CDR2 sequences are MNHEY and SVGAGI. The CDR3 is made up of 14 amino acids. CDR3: CASSWGQGAYEQFF. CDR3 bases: TGTGCCAGCAGTTGGGGACAGGGGGCCTATGAGCAGTTCTTC.

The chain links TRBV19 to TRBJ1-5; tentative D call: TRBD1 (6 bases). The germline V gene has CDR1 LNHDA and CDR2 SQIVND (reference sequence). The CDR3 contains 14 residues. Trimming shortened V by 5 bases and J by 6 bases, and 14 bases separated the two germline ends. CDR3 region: CASSLGQLSQPQHF. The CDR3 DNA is TGTGCCAGTAGTCTCGGACAGCTGAGTCAGCCCCAGCATTTT.

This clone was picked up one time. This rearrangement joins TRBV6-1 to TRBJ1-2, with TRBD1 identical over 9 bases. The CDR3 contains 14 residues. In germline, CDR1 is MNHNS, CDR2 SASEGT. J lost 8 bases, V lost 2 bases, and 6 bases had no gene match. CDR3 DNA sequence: TGTGCCAGCAGTGAATTATGGACAGGGGACGGCTACACCTTC. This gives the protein CASSELWTGDGYTF.

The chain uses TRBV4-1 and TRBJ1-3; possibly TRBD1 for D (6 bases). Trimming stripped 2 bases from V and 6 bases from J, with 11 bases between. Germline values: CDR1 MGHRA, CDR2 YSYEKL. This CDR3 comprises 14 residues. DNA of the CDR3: TGCGCCAGCAGCCAATATCCAGGGGCAAACACCATATATTTT. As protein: CASSQYPGANTIYF.

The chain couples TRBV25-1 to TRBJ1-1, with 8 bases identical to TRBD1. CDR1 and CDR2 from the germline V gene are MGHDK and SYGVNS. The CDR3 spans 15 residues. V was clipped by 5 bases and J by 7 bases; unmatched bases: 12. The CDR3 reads CASSHLGGQGIEAFF. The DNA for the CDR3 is TGTGCCAGCAGTCATCTAGGCGGACAGGGAATTGAAGCTTTCTTT.

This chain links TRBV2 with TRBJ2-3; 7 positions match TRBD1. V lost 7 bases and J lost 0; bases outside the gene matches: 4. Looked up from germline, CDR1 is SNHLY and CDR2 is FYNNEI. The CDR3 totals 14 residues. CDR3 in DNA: TGTGCCAGCACTTGGGACAGTAGCACAGATACGCAGTATTTT. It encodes CASTWDSSTDTQYF. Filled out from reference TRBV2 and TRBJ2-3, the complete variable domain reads EPEVTQTPSHQVTQMGQEVILRCVPISNHLYFYWYRQILGQKVEFLVSFYNNEISEKSEIFDDQFSVERPDGSNFTLKIRSTKLEDSAMYFCASTWDSSTDTQYFGPGTRLTVL.

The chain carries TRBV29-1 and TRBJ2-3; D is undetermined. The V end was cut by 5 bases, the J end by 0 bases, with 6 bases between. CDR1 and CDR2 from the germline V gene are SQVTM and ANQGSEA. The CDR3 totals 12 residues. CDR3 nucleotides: TGCAGCGTTCTTGGCAGCACAGATACGCAGTATTTT. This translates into CSVLGSTDTQYF.

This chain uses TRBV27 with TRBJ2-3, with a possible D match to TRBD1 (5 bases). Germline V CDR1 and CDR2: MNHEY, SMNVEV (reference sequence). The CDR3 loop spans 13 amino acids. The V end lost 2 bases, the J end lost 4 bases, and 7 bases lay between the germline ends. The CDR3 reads CASSLAGSDTQYF. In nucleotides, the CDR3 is TGTGCCAGCAGTTTAGCAGGGTCAGATACGCAGTATTTT.

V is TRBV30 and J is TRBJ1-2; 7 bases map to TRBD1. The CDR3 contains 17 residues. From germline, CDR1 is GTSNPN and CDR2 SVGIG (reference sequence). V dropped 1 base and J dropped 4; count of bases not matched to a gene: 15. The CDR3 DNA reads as TGTGCCTGGAGTGGCGGCCTACAGGGGCGGAATACCTATGGCTACACCTTC. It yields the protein CAWSGGLQGRNTYGYTF.

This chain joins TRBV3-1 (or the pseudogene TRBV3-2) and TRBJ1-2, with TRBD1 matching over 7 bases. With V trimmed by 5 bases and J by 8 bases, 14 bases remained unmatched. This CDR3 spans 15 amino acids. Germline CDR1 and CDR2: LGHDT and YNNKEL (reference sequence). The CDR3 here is CASSERDSNYGGYTF. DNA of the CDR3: TGTGCCAGCAGCGAACGGGACAGTAACTATGGGGGCTACACCTTC.

The CDR3 loop reads CASSVTGGADQPQHF. In nucleotides, the CDR3 is TGTGCCAGCAGTGTTACAGGGGGAGCAGACCAGCCCCAGCATTTT. This chain joins TRBV2 and TRBJ1-5; TRBD1 matches 8 bases. Germline CDR1 SNHLY, CDR2 FYNNEI. The J segment lost 7 bases and the V segment lost 4 bases, leaving 9 bases of the junction unmatched. This CDR3 spans 15 amino acids.

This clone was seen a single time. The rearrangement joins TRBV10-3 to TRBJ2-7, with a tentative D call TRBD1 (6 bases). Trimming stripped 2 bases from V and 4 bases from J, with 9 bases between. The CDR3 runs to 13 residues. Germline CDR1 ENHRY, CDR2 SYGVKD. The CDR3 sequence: CAISEEQGYEQYF. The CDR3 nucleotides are TGTGCCATCAGTGAGGAACAGGGATACGAGCAGTACTTC.

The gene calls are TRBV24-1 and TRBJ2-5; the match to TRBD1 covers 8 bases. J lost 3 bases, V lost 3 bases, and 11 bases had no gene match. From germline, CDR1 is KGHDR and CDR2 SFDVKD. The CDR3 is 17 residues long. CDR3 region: CATSDRMDREREETQYF. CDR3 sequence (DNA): TGTGCCACCAGTGATCGAATGGACAGGGAACGAGAAGAGACCCAGTACTTC.

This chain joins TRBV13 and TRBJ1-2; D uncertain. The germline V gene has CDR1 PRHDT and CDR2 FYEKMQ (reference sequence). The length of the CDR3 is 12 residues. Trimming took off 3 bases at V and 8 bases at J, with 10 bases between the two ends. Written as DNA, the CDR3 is TGTGCCAGCAGCTTGGATCTAGGAGGCTACACCTTC. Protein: CASSLDLGGYTF.

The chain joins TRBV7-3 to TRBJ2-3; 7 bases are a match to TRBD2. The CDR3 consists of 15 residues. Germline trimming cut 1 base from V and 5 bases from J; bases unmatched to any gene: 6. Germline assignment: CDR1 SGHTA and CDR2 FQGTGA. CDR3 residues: CASSLRGGAEDTQYF. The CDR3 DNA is TGTGCCAGCAGCTTAAGGGGGGGAGCCGAAGATACGCAGTATTTT.

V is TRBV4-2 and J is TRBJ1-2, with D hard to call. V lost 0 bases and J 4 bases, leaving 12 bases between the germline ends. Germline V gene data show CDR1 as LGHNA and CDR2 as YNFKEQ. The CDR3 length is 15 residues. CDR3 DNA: TGTGCCAGCAGCCAAGACCGTACAGTATTCTATGGCTACACCTTC. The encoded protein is CASSQDRTVFYGYTF.

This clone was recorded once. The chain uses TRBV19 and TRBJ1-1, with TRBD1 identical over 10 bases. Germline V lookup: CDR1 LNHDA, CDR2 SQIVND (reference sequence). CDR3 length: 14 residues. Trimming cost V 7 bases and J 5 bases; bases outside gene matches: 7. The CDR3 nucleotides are TGTGCCAGTACCCCGACAGGGGGCTGGACTGAAGCTTTCTTT. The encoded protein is CASTPTGGWTEAFF.

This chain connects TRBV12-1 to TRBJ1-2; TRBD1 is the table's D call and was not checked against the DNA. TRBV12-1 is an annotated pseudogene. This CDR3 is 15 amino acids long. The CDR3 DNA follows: TGTGCCAGCGGTCAGCCCGGACAGGGGAACTATGGCTACACCTTC. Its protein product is CASGQPGQGNYGYTF.

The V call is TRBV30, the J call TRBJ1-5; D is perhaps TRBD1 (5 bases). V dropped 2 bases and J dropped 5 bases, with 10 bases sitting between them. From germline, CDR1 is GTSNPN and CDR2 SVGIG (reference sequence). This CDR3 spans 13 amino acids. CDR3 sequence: CAWSTREDQPQHF. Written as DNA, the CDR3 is TGTGCCTGGAGTACCAGGGAGGATCAGCCCCAGCATTTT.

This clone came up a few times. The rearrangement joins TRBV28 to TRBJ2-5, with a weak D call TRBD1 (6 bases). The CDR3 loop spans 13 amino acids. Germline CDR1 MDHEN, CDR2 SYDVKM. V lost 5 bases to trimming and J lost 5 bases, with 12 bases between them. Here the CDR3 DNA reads TGTGCCAGCAGTGGTGACAGGATGGAGACCCAGTACTTC. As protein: CASSGDRMETQYF.